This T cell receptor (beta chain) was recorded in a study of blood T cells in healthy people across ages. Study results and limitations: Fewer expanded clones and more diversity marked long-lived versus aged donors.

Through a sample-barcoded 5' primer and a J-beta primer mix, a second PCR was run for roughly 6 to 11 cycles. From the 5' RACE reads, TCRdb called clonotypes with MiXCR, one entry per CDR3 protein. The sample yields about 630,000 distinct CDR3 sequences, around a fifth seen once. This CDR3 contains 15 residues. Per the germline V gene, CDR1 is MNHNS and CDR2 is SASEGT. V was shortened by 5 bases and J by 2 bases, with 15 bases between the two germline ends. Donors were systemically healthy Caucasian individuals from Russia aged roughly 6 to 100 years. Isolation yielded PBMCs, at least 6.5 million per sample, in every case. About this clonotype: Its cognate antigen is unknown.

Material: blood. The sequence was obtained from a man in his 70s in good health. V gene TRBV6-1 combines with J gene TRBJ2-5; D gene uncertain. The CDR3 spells CASSSRALPQETQYF. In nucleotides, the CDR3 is TGTGCCAGCAGTTCCCGGGCACTCCCACAAGAGACCCAGTACTTC.